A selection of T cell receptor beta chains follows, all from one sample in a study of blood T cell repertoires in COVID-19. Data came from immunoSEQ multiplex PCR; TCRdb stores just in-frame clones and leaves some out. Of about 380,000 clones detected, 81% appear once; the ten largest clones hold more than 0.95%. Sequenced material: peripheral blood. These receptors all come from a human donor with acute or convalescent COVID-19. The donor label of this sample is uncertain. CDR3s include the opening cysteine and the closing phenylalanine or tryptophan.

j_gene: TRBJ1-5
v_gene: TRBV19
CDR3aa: CASSIGGRGNQPQHF

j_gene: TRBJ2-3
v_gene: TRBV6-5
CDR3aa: CASRPGTRDTQYF

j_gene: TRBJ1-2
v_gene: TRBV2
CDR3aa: CASSERLTRSYGYTF

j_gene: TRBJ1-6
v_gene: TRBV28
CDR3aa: CASSLPGTGWSPLHF

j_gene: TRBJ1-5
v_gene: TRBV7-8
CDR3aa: CASSLVTGSNQPQHF

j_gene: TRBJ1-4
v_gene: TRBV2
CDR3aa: CASRQRQGLNEKLFF

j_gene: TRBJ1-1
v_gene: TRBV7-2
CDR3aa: CASSIQGNTEAFF

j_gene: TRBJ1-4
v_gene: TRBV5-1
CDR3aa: CASSLGDRQREKLFF

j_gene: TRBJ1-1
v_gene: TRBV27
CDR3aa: CASSLFQGLGTEAFF

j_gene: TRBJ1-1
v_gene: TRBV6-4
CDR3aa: CASSAGTGKPTVNTEAFF

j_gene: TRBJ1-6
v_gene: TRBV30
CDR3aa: CAWSVRAGSGSYNSPLHF

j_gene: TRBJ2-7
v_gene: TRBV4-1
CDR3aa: CASSQDPTVGREQYF

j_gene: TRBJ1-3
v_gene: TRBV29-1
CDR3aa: CSVMTGSGNTIYF

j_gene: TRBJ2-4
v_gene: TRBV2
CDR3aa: CASSARLAGRVSIQYF

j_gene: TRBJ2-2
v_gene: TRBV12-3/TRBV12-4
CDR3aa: CASSLTSIGELFF

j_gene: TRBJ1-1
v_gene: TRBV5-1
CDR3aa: CASSPVGGQRTEAFF

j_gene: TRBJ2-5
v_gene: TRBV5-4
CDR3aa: CASSDTGVETQYF

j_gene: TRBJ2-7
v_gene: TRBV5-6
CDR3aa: CASSSRDYEQYF

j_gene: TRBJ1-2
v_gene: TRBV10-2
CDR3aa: CASTQSPGANYGYTF

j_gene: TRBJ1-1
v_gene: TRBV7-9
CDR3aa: CASSLGRDTGTEAFF

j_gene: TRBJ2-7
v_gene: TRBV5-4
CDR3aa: CASSLGGSGYEQYF

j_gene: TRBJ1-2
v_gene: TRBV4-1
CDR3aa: CASSQVGTGGYGYTF

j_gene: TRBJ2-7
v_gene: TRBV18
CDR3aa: CASSPGQGFYEQYF

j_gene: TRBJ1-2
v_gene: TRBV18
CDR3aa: CASSPQRSLPDSYGYTF

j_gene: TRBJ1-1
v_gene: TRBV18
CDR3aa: CASSPLGAMNTEAFF

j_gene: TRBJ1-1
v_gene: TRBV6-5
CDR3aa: CASIMNTEAFF

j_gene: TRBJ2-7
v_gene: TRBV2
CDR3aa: CASSEVRNEQYF

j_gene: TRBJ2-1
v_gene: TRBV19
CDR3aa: CASSMRTHGGANEQFF

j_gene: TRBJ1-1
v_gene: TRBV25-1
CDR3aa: CASSDYRGWTEAFF

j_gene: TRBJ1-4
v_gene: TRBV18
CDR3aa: CASSTTGYATNEKLFF

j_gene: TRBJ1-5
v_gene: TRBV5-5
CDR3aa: CASSLGPQGSNQPQHF

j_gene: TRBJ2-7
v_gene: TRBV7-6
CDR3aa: CASSPGQGDYEQYF

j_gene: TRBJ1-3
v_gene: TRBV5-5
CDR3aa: CASSLGTGGNTIYF

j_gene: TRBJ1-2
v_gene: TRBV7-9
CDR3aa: CASSLGGTGANYGYTF

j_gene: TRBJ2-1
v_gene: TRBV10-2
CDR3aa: CASSENEQGDEQFF

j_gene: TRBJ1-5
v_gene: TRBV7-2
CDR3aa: CASSLQGGSNQPQHF

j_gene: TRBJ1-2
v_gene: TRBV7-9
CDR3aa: CASSTGQGLDGYTF

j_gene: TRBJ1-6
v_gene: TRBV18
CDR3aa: CASSRGQESSPLHF

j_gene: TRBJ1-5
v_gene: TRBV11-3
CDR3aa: CASSPGQGAFSNQPQHF

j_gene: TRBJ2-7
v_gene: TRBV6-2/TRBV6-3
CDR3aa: CASSSSGEQYF

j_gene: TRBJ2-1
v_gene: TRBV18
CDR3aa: CASSLAGVSGEQFF

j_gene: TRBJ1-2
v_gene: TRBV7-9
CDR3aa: CASSSTGVRDYGYTF

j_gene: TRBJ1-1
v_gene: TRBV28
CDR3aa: CASSFSPRGRVHTEAFF

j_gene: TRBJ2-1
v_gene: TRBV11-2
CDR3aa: CASSLRLEVAYNEQFF

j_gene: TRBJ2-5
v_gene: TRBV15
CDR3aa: CATSRGQGLQETQYF

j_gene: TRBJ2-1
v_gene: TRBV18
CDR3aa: CASSPLGLRAYNEQFF

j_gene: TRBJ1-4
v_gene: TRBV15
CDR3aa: CATSRGQDNEKLFF

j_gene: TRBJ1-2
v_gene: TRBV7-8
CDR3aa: CASSLGATYGYTF

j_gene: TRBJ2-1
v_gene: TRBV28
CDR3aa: CASSKQGAGLNEQFF

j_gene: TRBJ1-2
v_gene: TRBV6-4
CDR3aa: CASSESIVTRYGYTF